This T cell receptor beta chain was retrieved from a study of blood T cell repertoires in COVID-19. As for the study in general: Donors in the United States, Italy and Spain gave samples during acute or convalescent COVID-19. T cells, B-cell-depleted T cells, or PBMCs provided the cDNA or gDNA that served as material.

Participants' own reports of clinical history determined their cohort assignment. Clones were sequenced by immunoSEQ multiplex PCR, and TCRdb holds only the in-frame ones, with some missing. The sample lists approximately 490,000 clones; about 85% were seen once. Between the trimmed V and J ends, which lost 0 bases and 0 bases, there was a span of 9 bases. The CDR3 contains 17 residues. Germline assignment: CDR1 LGHNA and CDR2 YNFKEQ. The sequence came from a woman aged 18-35 years who had recovered from COVID-19. Source material: PBMCs or T cells enriched from blood (not recorded which). V gene TRBV4-2 combines with J gene TRBJ1-6, with a weak D call TRBD1 (5 bases). This chain's CDR3 is CASSQDLDSSYNSPLHF. The CDR3, as DNA: TGTGCCAGCAGCCAAGATTTAGACAGCTCCTATAATTCACCCCTCCACTTT.